Each of the 27 T cell receptor beta chains below was sequenced from the same sample in a study of cytomegalovirus exposure and HLA in healthy donors. In the PCR, 60 Vbeta and 13 Jbeta primers were used. Measured with immunoSEQ multiplex PCR; TCRdb has only the in-frame clones, and not every one. This sample's table has about 47,000 clones. Sequenced sample: PBMCs. Source of these receptors: a male donor in good health and CMV-seronegative.

The chain joins TRBV6-5 to TRBJ1-2; D is ambiguous. The germline V gene has CDR1 MNHEY and CDR2 SVGAGI. The V gene lost 2 bases and the J gene lost 2 bases, with 6 bases spanning the gap. The CDR3 has 13 amino acids. The CDR3 nucleotides are TGTGCCAGCAGTTACCAGAGGAACTATGGCTACACCTTC. Its translation is CASSYQRNYGYTF.

The rearrangement joins TRBV5-5 to TRBJ1-6, with D possibly matching TRBD1 (6 bases). Trimming took off 3 bases at V and 4 bases at J, with 11 bases between the two ends. Germline CDR1 and CDR2: SGHKS and YYEKEE (reference sequence). This CDR3 contains 15 residues. The DNA of the CDR3 is TGTGCCAGCAGCTCCAGGGGACGGTATAATTCACCCCTCCACTTT. Translating gives CASSSRGRYNSPLHF. The full variable domain, rest sourced from reference TRBV5-5 and TRBJ1-6, is DAGVTQSPTHLIKTRGQQVTLRCSPISGHKSVSWYQQVLGQGPQFIFQYYEKEERGRGNFPDRFSARQFPNYSSELNVNALLLGDSALYLCASSSRGRYNSPLHFGNGTRLTVT.

This chain joins TRBV19 and TRBJ1-4, with 8 positions matching TRBD1. The germline gives CDR1 LNHDA, CDR2 SQIVND (reference sequence). The CDR3 covers 13 residues. With V trimmed by 7 bases and J by 11 bases, 9 bases remained unmatched. The CDR3 DNA reads TGTGCCAGTAACCAGGGGGCGGTTGGGAAACTGTTTTTT. This gives the protein CASNQGAVGKLFF.

J is TRBJ2-2 and V is TRBV5-1; 11 nucleotides agree with TRBD1. J gave up 5 bases and V 0 bases, and 6 bases lay outside the gene matches. The CDR3 has 17 residues. The germline CDR1 and CDR2 sequences are SGHRS and YFSETQ. The CDR3 protein is CASSLGAGTGGTGELFF. The CDR3 DNA reads TGCGCCAGCAGCTTGGGAGCCGGGACAGGGGGTACCGGGGAGCTGTTTTTT.

The chain links TRBV5-4 to TRBJ2-3, with TRBD1 matching 8 bases. Germline values: CDR1 SGHNT, CDR2 YYREEE (reference sequence). J gave up 3 bases and V 4 bases, and 10 bases lay outside the gene matches. This CDR3 region has 16 residues. This CDR3 is CASSLDRGGGTDTQYF. CDR3 nucleotides: TGTGCCAGCAGCCTAGACAGGGGAGGTGGAACAGATACGCAGTATTTT.

The chain recombines TRBV9 with TRBJ2-3, with D possibly TRBD1 on 6 matching bases. CDR1 SGDLS and CDR2 YYNGEE come from the germline V gene. The germline V and J ends were trimmed by 0 bases and 2 bases, with 13 bases remaining between them. CDR3 size: 16 residues. The CDR3 bases are TGTGCCAGCAGCGTAGGGGGGCCCCAAACCACAGATACGCAGTATTTT. Protein: CASSVGGPQTTDTQYF.

This sequence joins TRBV5-1 and TRBJ2-1; TRBD2 matches 7 bases. Germline V gene sequence: CDR1 SGHRS, CDR2 YFSETQ. J was trimmed by 7 bases and V by 0 bases; bases with no gene match: 7. CDR3 length: 15 amino acids. In nucleotides, the CDR3 is TGCGCCAGCAGCTTGGGGGCCGCACTAGCGAATGAGCAGTTCTTC. Protein product: CASSLGAALANEQFF.

The chain has TRBV27 and TRBJ2-1; D may be TRBD1 (6 bases). The CDR3 runs 13 residues. Germline CDR1 and CDR2: MNHEY and SMNVEV (reference sequence). Trimming pared 6 bases from V and 9 bases from J, leaving 15 bases between. The CDR3 DNA reads TGTGCCAGCAGGGCGAACAGGGTAGGTGAGCAGTTCTTC. Translated, it gives CASRANRVGEQFF.

CDR3 sequence reads: CASSTGPTDTQYF. Here the CDR3 DNA reads TGCGCCAGCAGCACAGGTCCCACAGATACGCAGTATTTT. The chain employs TRBV5-1 and TRBJ2-3, with D possibly matching TRBD1 (5 bases). CDR1 and CDR2 (germline): SGHRS, YFSETQ. V dropped 4 bases and J dropped 2 bases, with 8 bases sitting between them. The CDR3 consists of 13 residues.

V gene TRBV5-1 combines with J gene TRBJ2-3; weak D call: TRBD2 (6 bases). The CDR3 is made up of 15 amino acids. CDR1 and CDR2 from the germline V gene are SGHRS and YFSETQ. The V end was cut by 1 base, the J end by 3 bases, with 12 bases between. The CDR3 region is CASSLLQGGTDTQYF. The CDR3 DNA is TGCGCCAGCAGCTTGCTGCAGGGAGGTACAGATACGCAGTATTTT.

The rearrangement links TRBV6-5 to TRBJ1-6; TRBD1 might be the D (5 bases). This CDR3 comprises 15 residues. Trimming left V 0 bases short and J 5 bases short, with 8 bases between. Germline V gives CDR1 MNHEY, CDR2 SVGAGI. DNA of the CDR3: TGTGCCAGCAGTTACTCCGGGACTAATAATTCACCCCTCCACTTT. Translating gives CASSYSGTNNSPLHF.

The V and J genes are TRBV6-5 and TRBJ1-1, with TRBD1 as a possible D gene (5 bases). Trimming shortened V by 6 bases and J by 0 bases, and 11 bases separated the two germline ends. The CDR3 is 14 residues long. Germline V lookup: CDR1 MNHEY, CDR2 SVGAGI. The CDR3 bases are TGTGCCAGCAGCTGGGGGAGGATGAACACTGAAGCTTTCTTT. The encoded protein is CASSWGRMNTEAFF.

J is TRBJ2-1 and V is TRBV7-9, with 8 bases aligning to TRBD1. After removal of 4 bases from V and 8 bases from J, the junction contained 7 bases not matched to a gene. This CDR3 has 14 amino acids. From germline, CDR1 is SEHNR and CDR2 FQNEAQ (reference sequence). The CDR3 DNA follows: TGTGCCAGCAGCTCCGGACAGGGTCTCGATGAGCAGTTCTTC. Its translation: CASSSGQGLDEQFF.

This chain links TRBV15 with TRBJ1-5, with a tentative D call TRBD1 (5 bases). The CDR3 consists of 13 residues. Trimming took off 4 bases at V and 5 bases at J, with 9 bases between the two ends. Germline V lookup: CDR1 LNHNV, CDR2 YYDKDF (reference sequence). The CDR3 nucleotides read TGTGCCACCAGCAAACAGGCCGATCAGCCCCAGCATTTT. Translating it yields CATSKQADQPQHF.

The chain uses TRBV7-9 and TRBJ1-5, with D hard to call. Per the germline V gene, CDR1 is SEHNR and CDR2 is FQNEAQ (reference sequence). V was trimmed by 1 base and J by 0 bases, leaving 10 bases between them. This CDR3 has 16 residues. CDR3: CASSLGFGSSNQPQHF. CDR3 in DNA: TGTGCCAGCAGCTTAGGGTTTGGCAGTAGCAATCAGCCCCAGCATTTT.

This chain uses TRBV19 with TRBJ1-5; D remains unclear. V was cut by 5 bases and J by 3 bases, with 14 bases left in between. Looked up from germline, CDR1 is LNHDA and CDR2 is SQIVND (reference sequence). The CDR3 has 15 residues. The CDR3 reads CASSAFREVNQPQHF. Written as DNA, the CDR3 is TGTGCCAGTAGTGCCTTCCGGGAAGTCAATCAGCCCCAGCATTTT. The full variable domain, with the rest looked up from reference TRBV19 and TRBJ1-5, is DGGITQSPKYLFRKEGQNVTLSCEQNLNHDAMYWYRQDPGQGLRLIYYSQIVNDFQKGDIAEGYSVSREKKESFPLTVTSAQKNPTAFYLCASSAFREVNQPQHFGDGTRLSIL.

This chain joins TRBV30 and TRBJ1-2, with 7 bases lining up with TRBD1. This CDR3 has 14 amino acids. V gave up 3 bases and J gave up 7 bases; unmatched junction bases: 11. Germline CDR1 reads GTSNPN; CDR2 reads SVGIG (reference sequence). CDR3 amino acids: CAWSGDSHSGGYTF. DNA of the CDR3: TGTGCCTGGAGCGGGGACAGCCATTCCGGTGGCTACACCTTC.

The chain's CDR3 is CASSDLTGDRNGYTF. In DNA, the CDR3 is TGTGCCAGCAGTGACTTGACAGGAGATAGGAATGGCTACACCTTC. The chain recombines TRBV6-5 with TRBJ1-2, with D maybe TRBD1 (6 bases). The germline V and J ends were trimmed by 5 bases and 6 bases, with 19 bases remaining between them. The germline CDR1 and CDR2 sequences are MNHEY and SVGAGI. The length of the CDR3 is 15 residues.

The V call is TRBV7-2, the J call TRBJ1-2; D uncertain. There are 13 residues in the CDR3. V was pared by 8 bases and J by 4 bases, with 14 bases between. Germline CDR1 reads SGHTA; CDR2 reads FQGNSA. This CDR3 is CASYSTEFYGYTF. For the CDR3, the DNA is TGTGCCAGCTATTCCACAGAGTTCTATGGCTACACCTTC.

The chain carries TRBV18 and TRBJ2-1, with 12 nucleotides matching TRBD2. J was trimmed by 0 bases and V by 1 base; bases with no gene match: 7. CDR1 and CDR2 from the germline V gene are KGHSH and LQKENI. The CDR3 contains 19 residues. The CDR3 spells CASSPLPGLAGSSYNEQFF. CDR3 DNA: TGTGCCAGCTCACCACTACCAGGACTAGCGGGGAGCTCCTACAATGAGCAGTTCTTC.

The chain recombines TRBV7-8 with TRBJ1-2; the D gene is possibly TRBD1 (6 bases). The CDR3 contains 15 residues. V was trimmed by 1 base and J by 3 bases, leaving 12 bases between them. The germline CDR1 and CDR2 sequences are SGHVS and FQNEAQ. The CDR3 nucleotides are TGTGCCAGCAGCTTAGAGACAGGAACCCACTATGGCTACACCTTC. Amino acid sequence: CASSLETGTHYGYTF. Based on the CDR3 plus reference TRBV7-8 and TRBJ1-2, the full variable domain is GAGVSQSPRYKVAKRGQDVALRCDPISGHVSLFWYQQALGQGPEFLTYFQNEAQLDKSGLPSDRFFAERPEGSVSTLKIQRTQQEDSAVYLCASSLETGTHYGYTFGSGTRLTVV.

The chain employs TRBV9 and TRBJ2-1, with 8 bases that match TRBD1. The CDR3 runs to 15 residues. Trimming at V came to 0 bases and at J to 5 bases, leaving 4 bases not matched to a gene. The V gene's germline CDR1 is SGDLS and CDR2 YYNGEE. As DNA, the CDR3 is TGTGCCAGCAGCGTAGTTGGGACAGGAAACAATGAGCAGTTCTTC. This codes for CASSVVGTGNNEQFF.

The V gene is TRBV27, the J gene TRBJ2-7, with D hard to call. V was clipped by 3 bases and J by 3 bases, with 12 bases between them. Germline V gene data show CDR1 as MNHEY and CDR2 as SMNVEV (reference sequence). The CDR3 length is 14 residues. CDR3 sequence: CASSFSGRVYEQYF. CDR3 nucleotide sequence: TGTGCCAGCAGTTTTAGTGGGCGCGTCTACGAGCAGTACTTC.

The V and J genes are TRBV27 and TRBJ1-5; TRBD1 matches at 7 bases. After removal of 3 bases from V and 4 bases from J, the junction contained 3 bases not matched to a gene. The CDR3 sequence is 14 residues long. CDR1 is MNHEY and CDR2 is SMNVEV in the germline V gene (reference sequence). Here the CDR3 DNA reads TGTGCCAGCAGTTTGGGGACAGCTAATCAGCCCCAGCATTTT. Protein sequence: CASSLGTANQPQHF.

This rearrangement joins TRBV4-3 to TRBJ2-3; no reliable D call. Per germline, CDR1 LGHNA and CDR2 YSLEER. This CDR3 has 18 residues. V was clipped by 4 bases and J by 0 bases, with 20 bases between them. The CDR3 coding sequence is TGCGCCAGCAGCCTCAGGCCAAGGTGGGCTCAAAGCACAGATACGCAGTATTTT. Translating gives CASSLRPRWAQSTDTQYF.

This chain joins TRBV29-1 and TRBJ2-7; TRBD2 matches 9 bases. J was trimmed by 6 bases and V by 3 bases; bases with no gene match: 6. This CDR3 has 13 residues. The V gene's germline CDR1 is SQVTM and CDR2 ANQGSEA. The CDR3 is CSVDQGGGVEQYF. The CDR3, as DNA: TGCAGCGTTGATCAGGGCGGGGGGGTCGAGCAGTACTTC.

The chain employs TRBV6-5 and TRBJ2-3, with 7 bases lining up with TRBD2. Per germline, CDR1 MNHEY and CDR2 SVGAGI. V lost 4 bases to trimming and J lost 2 bases; unmatched junction nucleotides: 3. CDR3 length: 14 amino acids. CDR3 coding DNA: TGTGCCAGCAGTTCGAGCGGGGCCACAGATACGCAGTATTTT. It specifies CASSSSGATDTQYF.